This TCR beta chain appears in the sequencing data of a study of PD-L1 blockade in urothelial cancer. Sequenced by immunoSEQ multiplex PCR; TCRdb stores in-frame clones only, minus some. The repertoire holds 35,000 to 40,000 clones, with around 90% as singletons. J was trimmed by 8 bases and V by 4 bases; bases with no gene match: 7. CDR3 length equals 16 residues. In germline, CDR1 is MGHRA, CDR2 YSYEKL. This clone is judged medium-sized. The V and J genes are TRBV4-1 and TRBJ2-1; 14 bases fit TRBD2. The receptor comes from a man between 65 and 80 years old with urothelial cancer. The sample here was PBMCs, taken around atezolizumab (anti-PD-L1) treatment. The CDR3 loop reads CASSLLGGLAGDEQFF. The DNA for the CDR3 is TGCGCCAGCAGCCTCCTAGGGGGACTAGCGGGAGATGAGCAGTTCTTC.